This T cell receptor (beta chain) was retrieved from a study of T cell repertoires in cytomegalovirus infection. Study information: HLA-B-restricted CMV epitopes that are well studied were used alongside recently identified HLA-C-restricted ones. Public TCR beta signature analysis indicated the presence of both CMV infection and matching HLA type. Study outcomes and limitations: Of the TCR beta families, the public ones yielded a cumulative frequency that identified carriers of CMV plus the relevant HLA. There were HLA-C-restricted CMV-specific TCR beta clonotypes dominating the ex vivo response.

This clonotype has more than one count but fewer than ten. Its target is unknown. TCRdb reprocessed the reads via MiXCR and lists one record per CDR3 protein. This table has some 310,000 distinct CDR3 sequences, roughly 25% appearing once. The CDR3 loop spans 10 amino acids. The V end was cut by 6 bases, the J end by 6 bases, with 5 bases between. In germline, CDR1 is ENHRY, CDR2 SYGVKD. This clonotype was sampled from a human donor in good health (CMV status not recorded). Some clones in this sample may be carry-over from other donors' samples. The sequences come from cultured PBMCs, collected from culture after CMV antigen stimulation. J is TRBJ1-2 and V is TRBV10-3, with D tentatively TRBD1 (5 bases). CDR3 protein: CAIRGDGYTF. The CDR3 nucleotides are TGTGCCATCAGAGGGGATGGCTACACCTTC.